The clone carrying this T cell receptor (beta chain) was counted ten times or more. The sample is drawn from a study of regulatory T cells in long-lasting Graves disease. Arm-PCR of CDR3 regions and iRepertoire HTBI primers were used to build TCR beta libraries. TCRdb recomputed calls from the multiplex PCR reads with MiXCR, one row per CDR3 protein. Of hundreds of thousands of distinct CDR3 sequences listed, approximately 16% are singletons. Time point in this sample: newly diagnosed GD, antithyroid drugs for less than 3 months. PBMCs were the source of the RNA used for TCR sequencing. The data were also submitted as part of a second study, on T cells in Graves' hyperthyroidism and ophthalmopathy. Per that study: First-round RT-PCR with HTBI primers amplified the TCR CDR3 region.

The input for sequencing was peripheral blood mononuclear cells (PBMCs), taken at new diagnosis, from a patient treated with antithyroid drugs. The source of this sequence is a man in his forties with Graves disease.

CDR3 bases: TGTGCCAGCAGCGTCCCCGGTTCAGGGGACAATGAGCAGTTCTTC. It yields the protein CASSVPGSGDNEQFF. The chain couples TRBV11-2 to TRBJ2-1, with D possibly being TRBD1 (6 bases). The CDR3 is made up of 15 amino acids. V lost 5 bases and J 5 bases, leaving 16 bases between the germline ends. In germline, CDR1 is SGHAT, CDR2 FQNNGV.